This TCR beta chain was recovered during a study of chemoradiotherapy in HPV16-positive cancers. Study background: Candidate HPV-specific T-cell clones and common TCR motifs came from functional assays in a couple of HPV16-positive patients. Study findings and constraints: Candidate HPV-specific clones and E7-related TCR motifs grew in tumor during treatment. For HPV16-positive patients, expanding HPV-responsive T cells associated with longer recurrence-free survival.

Sequenced by immunoSEQ multiplex PCR; TCRdb stores in-frame clones only, minus some. Found here are 30,000 to 40,000 clones, 80% of them singletons; the top ten hold 3.5% to 4.5%. Of note for this clone: The antigen remains unidentified.

V dropped 4 bases and J dropped 8; count of bases not matched to a gene: 7. The germline V gene has CDR1 SNHLY and CDR2 FYNNEI. There are 13 residues in the CDR3. The receptor comes from a human donor with HPV-associated anogenital cancer. The V call is TRBV2, the J call TRBJ1-2; 7 bases fit TRBD1. Material: blood, obtained from a patient who underwent chemoradiotherapy. Here the CDR3 DNA reads TGTGCCAGCAGTGTTACAGGGGTGGAGGGCTACACCTTC. It is translated as CASSVTGVEGYTF.